This is a list of T cell receptor beta chains from one sample in a study of graft-versus-host responses after intestinal transplantation. The data were produced by immunoSEQ multiplex PCR, yet TCRdb's version contains in-frame clones alone and is incomplete. This table has some 64,000 clones, over 90% appearing once. These receptors are not linked to any known antigen. The sample consisted of unstimulated CD8+ T cells sorted from spleen or lymph node cells, taken before transplant. These receptors came from a human donor who was the organ donor for an intestinal transplant. Each CDR3 is given with its conserved first and last residue. Each record gives: D gene, clone size, J gene, V gene, CDR3 protein, CDR3 DNA. A D gene is named only where the DNA matches it firmly. Where a row states a size, it is once, few, many or the class of an expanded clone; other rows omit it.

>NA|NA|TRBJ2-4|TRBV27
CASSLTVNKNIQYF
TGTGCCAGCAGTTTGACAGTCAACAAAAACATTCAGTACTTC
>NA|NA|TRBJ1-1|TRBV28
CASSLGGNTEAFF
TGTGCCAGCAGTTTAGGCGGGAACACTGAAGCTTTCTTT
>TRBD1|NA|TRBJ2-7|TRBV30
CAWNPTGGYEQYF
TGTGCCTGGAACCCGACAGGGGGTTACGAGCAGTACTTC
>NA|NA|TRBJ2-3|TRBV7-9
CASSLGGDFHTDTQYF
TGTGCCAGCAGCTTAGGAGGTGACTTCCACACAGATACGCAGTATTTT
>TRBD2|NA|TRBJ2-5|TRBV7-3
CASSRTSGQETQYF
TGTGCCAGCAGTCGAACTAGCGGCCAAGAGACCCAGTACTTC
>NA|NA|TRBJ2-5|TRBV9
CASSSGRTGRETQYF
TGTGCCAGCAGCTCAGGAAGGACGGGGAGAGAGACCCAGTACTTC
>TRBD2|once|TRBJ2-2|TRBV19
CASSGRVNTGELFF
TGTGCCAGTTCGGGGAGGGTGAACACCGGGGAGCTGTTTTTT
>TRBD1|NA|TRBJ2-7|TRBV11-2
CASSLAPGTAYEQYF
TGTGCCAGCAGCTTAGCCCCCGGGACAGCCTACGAGCAGTACTTC
>TRBD2|NA|TRBJ2-3|TRBV9
CASSVDGGADTQYF
TGTGCCAGCAGCGTAGACGGGGGGGCAGATACGCAGTATTTT
>TRBD2|NA|TRBJ2-3|TRBV28
CASSLYGGFRGGPLNTQYF
TGTGCCAGCAGTTTATATGGGGGGTTCCGCGGGGGGCCGTTAAATACGCAGTATTTT
>TRBD1|once|TRBJ2-7|TRBV9
CASSPGQGTYEQYF
TGTGCCAGCAGCCCCGGACAGGGTACCTACGAGCAGTACTTC
>NA|NA|TRBJ2-7|TRBV28
CASSRQPEQYF
TGTGCCAGCAGTCGACAGCCCGAGCAGTACTTC
>TRBD1|NA|TRBJ2-3|TRBV27
CASSLRGTGSGTDTQYF
TGTGCCAGCAGTTTACGAGGGACAGGGTCCGGCACAGATACGCAGTATTTT
>TRBD1|NA|TRBJ2-3|TRBV7-2
CASSLGGGITDTQYF
TGTGCCAGCAGCTTAGGAGGGGGCATCACAGATACGCAGTATTTT
>NA|NA|TRBJ1-3|TRBV7-9
CASSSEGLLPGNTIYF
TGTGCCAGCAGCTCAGAGGGACTTCTACCCGGAAACACCATATATTTT
>TRBD2|NA|TRBJ2-4|TRBV6-1
CASSEAEGGGNIQYF
TGTGCCAGCAGTGAAGCAGAAGGCGGGGGGAACATTCAGTACTTC
>TRBD2|NA|TRBJ2-3|TRBV27
CASSFLLAGTDTQYF
TGTGCCAGCAGTTTTCTTTTAGCGGGGACAGATACGCAGTATTTT
>NA|NA|TRBJ1-1|TRBV18
CASSPTGGSDTEAFF
TGTGCCAGCTCACCGACTGGGGGCAGCGACACTGAAGCTTTCTTT
>NA|NA|TRBJ1-2|TRBV19
CASSILGGFGYGYTF
TGTGCCAGTAGTATACTAGGAGGGTTTGGCTATGGCTACACCTTC
>TRBD2|NA|TRBJ2-3|TRBV9
CASSVEPGLAGGPGDTQYF
TGTGCCAGCAGCGTTGAACCGGGACTAGCGGGAGGGCCGGGAGATACGCAGTATTTT
>TRBD1|once|TRBJ1-1|TRBV6-5
CASSYWGQSITEAFF
TGTGCCAGCAGTTACTGGGGACAGAGTATCACTGAAGCTTTCTTT
>TRBD1|NA|TRBJ1-2|TRBV5-6
CASRPTGDYGYTF
TGTGCCAGCAGGCCCACAGGGGACTATGGCTACACCTTC
>TRBD1|NA|TRBJ1-1|TRBV28
CASSFRTGGWPEAFF
TGTGCCAGCAGTTTCCGGACAGGGGGCTGGCCTGAAGCTTTCTTT
>NA|once|TRBJ1-5|TRBV21-1
CASNRDRISNQPQHF
TGTGCCAGCAACCGGGACAGAATTAGCAATCAGCCCCAGCATTTT
>TRBD1|NA|TRBJ2-1|TRBV28
CASSFNRGIFNEQFF
TGTGCCAGCAGTTTCAACAGGGGTATTTTCAATGAGCAGTTCTTC
>NA|NA|TRBJ2-7|TRBV19
CASSIDQAWEDEQYF
TGTGCCAGTAGTATAGACCAGGCCTGGGAGGACGAGCAGTACTTC
>TRBD2|NA|TRBJ2-7|TRBV15
CATSRDGTEGLAGIYEQYF
TGTGCCACCAGCAGAGATGGGACAGAGGGACTAGCGGGAATCTACGAGCAGTACTTC
>NA|once|TRBJ2-7|TRBV9
CASSVGDVPEQYF
TGTGCCAGCAGCGTAGGAGATGTTCCCGAGCAGTACTTC
>NA|NA|TRBJ1-5|TRBV28
CASSVRGGSNQPQHF
TGTGCCAGCAGCGTCAGGGGCGGGAGCAATCAGCCCCAGCATTTT